The 21 T cell receptor beta chains below were found in one sample sequenced in a study of CD8 T cells in ankylosing spondylitis. TCRdb redid the calling of the 5' RACE reads with MiXCR, one entry per CDR3 protein. The sample records about 150,000 distinct CDR3 sequences, approximately 48% being singletons. The sequenced material came from synovial fluid, either unsorted or a sorted T cell fraction (not recorded which). These receptors were taken from a male donor with ankylosing spondylitis.

V and J are TRBV25-1 and TRBJ2-7; D may correspond to TRBD1 or TRBD2 (5 bases each). Trimming removed 6 bases at V and 3 bases at J, with 15 bases between. Per germline, CDR1 MGHDK and CDR2 SYGVNS. This CDR3 is 14 amino acids long. CDR3 protein: CASRRTGTDYEQYF. DNA for the CDR3: TGTGCCAGCAGAAGAACCGGGACGGACTACGAGCAGTACTTC.

The gene calls are TRBV6-1 and TRBJ1-1; D may be TRBD1 (5 bases). Between the trimmed V and J ends, which lost 6 bases and 2 bases, there was a span of 10 bases. The CDR3 is 13 residues long. Per the germline V gene, CDR1 is MNHNS and CDR2 is SASEGT. CDR3 sequence: CASRWDGNTEAFF. The CDR3 DNA reads as TGTGCCAGCAGATGGGACGGCAACACTGAAGCTTTCTTT.

In this sample, this clonotype turned up a few times. This rearrangement joins TRBV12-3 or TRBV12-4 to TRBJ2-1; tentative D call: TRBD2 (5 bases). Deletions cut 3 bases from V and 3 bases from J, with 12 bases between. The length of the CDR3 is 15 residues. The CDR3, as DNA: TGTGCCAGCAGTTTCAACCGGGGTTACTACAATGAGCAGTTCTTC. Protein product: CASSFNRGYYNEQFF.

This clonotype was seen a few times. The rearrangement joins TRBV5-4 to TRBJ1-1; perhaps TRBD1 as D (5 bases). The germline V gene encodes CDR1 SGHNT and CDR2 YYREEE (reference sequence). V shed 2 bases and J shed 1 base, with 24 bases lying between them. The CDR3 runs to 19 residues. The CDR3 coding sequence is TGTGCCAGCAGCTTATTCCCTTTCGGGACCTCGGGGAGGAACACTGAAGCTTTCTTT. This sequence encodes CASSLFPFGTSGRNTEAFF.

V usage is TRBV27 and J usage is TRBJ2-2, with 9 bases aligning to TRBD2. The V segment lost 8 bases and the J segment 6 bases; nucleotides outside the gene matches: 16. CDR3 length equals 17 residues. Germline CDR1 is MNHEY and CDR2 is SMNVEV (reference sequence). The CDR3 DNA is TGTGCCAGCTCCTCCCCCGCGGGAGGGCCAAGGCCCGGGGAGCTGTTTTTT. Its translation is CASSSPAGGPRPGELFF.

This clonotype was seen ten or more times. V gene TRBV4-3 combines with J gene TRBJ2-1; TRBD2 aligns across 12 bases. Per the germline V gene, CDR1 is LGHNA and CDR2 is YSLEER. Trimming took 0 bases from V and 7 from J; bases not matched to a gene: 7. CDR3 length: 17 amino acids. CDR3 region: CASSQDLRLAGGNEQFF. The CDR3 DNA reads TGCGCCAGCAGCCAAGATCTACGGCTAGCGGGAGGGAATGAGCAGTTCTTC.

This clonotype showed up many times. J is TRBJ2-2 and V is TRBV27, with 11 positions matching TRBD1. With V trimmed by 0 bases and J by 6 bases, 6 bases remained unmatched. Germline CDR1 and CDR2: MNHEY and SMNVEV (reference sequence). This CDR3 comprises 17 residues. The CDR3 DNA reads as TGTGCCAGCAGTTTATCGTCCGGACAGGGGGCGGCCGGGGAGCTGTTTTTT. Translation gives CASSLSSGQGAAGELFF.

The CDR3 is CASSLTGVIYEQYF. CDR3 nucleotide sequence: TGTGCCAGCAGCCTGACAGGGGTAATCTACGAGCAGTACTTC. The rearrangement links TRBV5-6 to TRBJ2-7; 8 bases are shared with TRBD1. Germline CDR1 is SGHDT and CDR2 is YYEEEE. J lost 3 bases, V lost 4 bases, and 6 bases had no gene match. The CDR3 loop spans 14 amino acids.

This clonotype was counted between two and nine times. V gene TRBV30 combines with J gene TRBJ2-5; a possible D gene is TRBD2 (6 bases). The CDR3 is made up of 13 amino acids. Looked up from germline, CDR1 is GTSNPN and CDR2 is SVGIG (reference sequence). Trimming took 1 base from V and 4 from J, leaving 10 bases between them. The CDR3 loop is CAWSGGGRETQYF. The DNA of the CDR3 is TGTGCCTGGAGTGGAGGAGGGAGAGAGACCCAGTACTTC. Filled out from reference TRBV30 and TRBJ2-5, the complete variable domain reads SQTIHQWPATLVQPVGSPLSLECTVEGTSNPNLYWYRQAAGRGLQLLFYSVGIGQISSEVPQNLSASRPQDRQFILSSKKLLLSDSGFYLCAWSGGGRETQYFGPGTRLLVL.

This chain joins TRBV11-2 and TRBJ2-1; D remains ambiguous. Germline V CDR1 and CDR2: SGHAT, FQNNGV. Trimming took 5 bases from V and 1 from J, leaving 6 bases between them. The CDR3 runs to 13 residues. The CDR3 DNA reads TGTGCCAGCAGCCCCTTTTCCTACAATGAGCAGTTCTTC. Protein sequence: CASSPFSYNEQFF.

This clonotype showed up just a few times. The chain has TRBV28 and TRBJ1-5; 8 positions match TRBD1. J lost 3 bases, V lost 2 bases, and 3 bases had no gene match. Per the germline V gene, CDR1 is MDHEN and CDR2 is SYDVKM. This CDR3 has 15 residues. CDR3 amino acids: CASSLGTGVNQPQHF. The CDR3 region has the DNA TGTGCCAGCAGTTTAGGGACAGGTGTCAATCAGCCCCAGCATTTT.

The chain combines TRBV12-3 or TRBV12-4 with TRBJ2-7; no clear D gene. Trimming removed 5 bases from V and 0 bases from J, with 17 bases in between. The CDR3 runs 16 residues. CDR3 nucleotides: TGTGCCAGCAGTAGCCTACCCGGTTCTAGCTCCTACGAGCAGTACTTC. Translated: CASSSLPGSSSYEQYF.

The sample holds a few counts of this clonotype. Written as DNA, the CDR3 is TGTGCCAGCAGTTTAGGGGGGTCCGGGGAGCTGTTTTTT. The encoded protein is CASSLGGSGELFF. The chain carries TRBV12-3 or TRBV12-4 and TRBJ2-2; D possibly matches TRBD1 or TRBD2 (5 bases each). This CDR3 contains 13 residues. The V gene lost 1 base and the J gene lost 6 bases, with 6 bases spanning the gap.

This clonotype was seen more than once but under ten times. V gene TRBV20-1 combines with J gene TRBJ2-7; 8 bases are a match to TRBD1. The CDR3 totals 15 residues. Germline CDR1 DFQATT, CDR2 SNEGSKA (reference sequence). The junction had 10 bases not matched to a gene; V was cut back by 6 bases and J by 0 bases. DNA for the CDR3: TGCAGTGCCACAGCCGGGACAGGCTTCTCCTACGAGCAGTACTTC. Its translation: CSATAGTGFSYEQYF.

This clonotype was detected ten times or more. The rearrangement links TRBV5-6 to TRBJ2-2; D perhaps matches TRBD2 (5 bases). CDR3 length equals 14 residues. The germline CDR1 and CDR2 sequences are SGHDT and YYEEEE. Trimming shortened V by 6 bases and J by 4 bases, and 13 bases separated the two germline ends. The CDR3 loop is CASNRASGTGELFF. The DNA of the CDR3 is TGTGCCAGCAACCGAGCAAGCGGCACCGGGGAGCTGTTTTTT.

V is TRBV12-3 or TRBV12-4 and J is TRBJ2-1; 11 positions match TRBD2. Losses at the gene ends were 6 bases for V and 7 bases for J; bases not matched to a gene: 11. There are 16 residues in the CDR3. This CDR3 reads CASRLSLAGVSNEQFF. CDR3 DNA sequence: TGTGCCAGCAGACTATCACTAGCGGGAGTATCGAATGAGCAGTTCTTC.

The V gene is TRBV29-1, the J gene TRBJ2-5; D remains ambiguous. Germline values: CDR1 SQVTM, CDR2 ANQGSEA. The CDR3 is 10 amino acids. V was cut by 7 bases and J by 4 bases, with 7 bases left in between. CDR3 DNA sequence: TGCAGCGCGGAAGGAGAGACCCAGTACTTC. Amino acid sequence: CSAEGETQYF. Filled out from reference TRBV29-1 and TRBJ2-5, the complete variable domain reads SAVISQKPSRDICQRGTSLTIQCQVDSQVTMMFWYRQQPGQSLTLIATANQGSEATYESGFVIDKFPISRPNLTFSTLTVSNMSPEDSSIYLCSAEGETQYFGPGTRLLVL.

The CDR3 region has the DNA TGTGCCACCTCTAACGGACTAGTTAAATATGAGCAGTTCTTC. As protein: CATSNGLVKYEQFF. The genes are TRBV24-1 and TRBJ2-1, with TRBD2 identical over 7 bases. V dropped 9 bases and J dropped 8; count of bases not matched to a gene: 12. CDR3 length equals 14 residues. Per the germline V gene, CDR1 is KGHDR and CDR2 is SFDVKD.

Written as DNA, the CDR3 is TGCGCCAGCACTTACTCCTACGAGCAGTACTTC. Amino acid sequence: CASTYSYEQYF. This chain uses TRBV5-1 with TRBJ2-7; D remains ambiguous. The CDR3 totals 11 residues. CDR1 and CDR2 (germline): SGHRS, YFSETQ. V was cut by 6 bases and J by 0 bases, with 4 bases left in between.

The chain recombines TRBV7-2 with TRBJ2-1, with TRBD2 matching 11 bases. Germline CDR1 is SGHTA and CDR2 is FQGNSA. Trimming removed 1 base from V and 7 bases from J; junction bases left unmatched: 9. The CDR3 runs 17 residues. The CDR3 DNA follows: TGTGCCAGCAGCTTAGTGGGTGGTTGGACTAGCGGGAATGAGCAGTTCTTC. Its translation: CASSLVGGWTSGNEQFF. The full variable domain, rest sourced from reference TRBV7-2 and TRBJ2-1, is GAGVSQSPSNKVTEKGKDVELRCDPISGHTALYWYRQSLGQGLEFLIYFQGNSAPDKSGLPSDRFSAERTGGSVSTLTIQRTQQEDSAVYLCASSLVGGWTSGNEQFFGPGTRLTVL.

The rearrangement links TRBV11-1 to TRBJ1-6; the D gene is possibly TRBD1 (5 bases). The CDR3 loop spans 18 amino acids. Trimming left V 5 bases short and J 2 bases short, with 19 bases between. Germline loops: CDR1 SGHAT, CDR2 FQDESV (reference sequence). The CDR3 here is CASSAGREFLTYNSPLHF. DNA of the CDR3: TGTGCCAGCAGCGCTGGCAGGGAGTTCTTGACCTATAATTCACCCCTCCACTTT.